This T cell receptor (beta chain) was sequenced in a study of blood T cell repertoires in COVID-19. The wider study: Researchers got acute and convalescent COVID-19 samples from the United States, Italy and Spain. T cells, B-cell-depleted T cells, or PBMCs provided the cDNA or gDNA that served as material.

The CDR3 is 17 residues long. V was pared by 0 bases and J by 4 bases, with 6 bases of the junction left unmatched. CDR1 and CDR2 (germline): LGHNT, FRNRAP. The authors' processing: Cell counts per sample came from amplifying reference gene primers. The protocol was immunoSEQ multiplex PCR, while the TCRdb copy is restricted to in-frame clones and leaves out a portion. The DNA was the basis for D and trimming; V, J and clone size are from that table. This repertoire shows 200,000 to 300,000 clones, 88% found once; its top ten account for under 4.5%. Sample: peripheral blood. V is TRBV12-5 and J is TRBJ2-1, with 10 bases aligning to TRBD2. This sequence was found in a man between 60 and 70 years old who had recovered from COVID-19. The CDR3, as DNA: TGTGCTAGTGGTTTGGTACTAGCGGGGAGGGGATACAATGAGCAGTTCTTC. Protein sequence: CASGLVLAGRGYNEQFF.